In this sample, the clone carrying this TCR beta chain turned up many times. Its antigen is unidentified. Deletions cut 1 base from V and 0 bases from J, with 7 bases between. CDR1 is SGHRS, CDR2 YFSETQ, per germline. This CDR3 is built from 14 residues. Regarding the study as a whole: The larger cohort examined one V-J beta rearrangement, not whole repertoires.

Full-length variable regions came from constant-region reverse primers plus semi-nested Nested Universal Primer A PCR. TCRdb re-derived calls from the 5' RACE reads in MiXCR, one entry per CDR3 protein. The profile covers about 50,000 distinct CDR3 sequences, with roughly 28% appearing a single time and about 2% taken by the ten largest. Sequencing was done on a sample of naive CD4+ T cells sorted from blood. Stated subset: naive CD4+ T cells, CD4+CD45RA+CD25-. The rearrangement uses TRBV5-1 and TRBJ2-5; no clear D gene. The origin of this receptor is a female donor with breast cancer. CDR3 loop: CASSLMADQETQYF. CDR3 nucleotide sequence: TGCGCCAGCAGCTTGATGGCAGACCAAGAGACCCAGTACTTC.